This TCR beta chain was observed in a study of cytomegalovirus exposure and HLA in healthy donors. As concerns this clone: Its antigen is undetermined.

Samples came from healthy bone marrow donors. The germline V and J ends were trimmed by 0 bases and 2 bases, with 8 bases remaining between them. CDR3 length: 14 amino acids. From germline, CDR1 is SGHRS and CDR2 YFSETQ. The PCR used 60 Vbeta and 13 Jbeta primers. The data were produced by immunoSEQ multiplex PCR, yet TCRdb's version contains in-frame clones alone and is incomplete. The table lists about 85,000 clones, roughly 80% of them singletons. General study results and limits: Indistinguishable V segments, including TRBV6-2 and TRBV6-3, were excluded. The study put 150 to 200 TCR beta chains on its list as cytomegalovirus-associated. Serostatus for CMV was the only available immune exposure information.

V usage is TRBV5-1 and J usage is TRBJ2-5, with D unresolved. Sequenced material: PBMCs. The TCR originated in a woman aged 45 to 65 in good health and CMV-seropositive. The CDR3 reads CASSLGALQETQYF. For the CDR3, the DNA is TGCGCCAGCAGCTTGGGGGCATTGCAAGAGACCCAGTACTTC.